The 29 T cell receptor beta chains given below trace back to one sample, sequenced in a study of blood T cell repertoires in COVID-19. Assay: immunoSEQ multiplex PCR; the TCRdb copy retains only in-frame clones and omits some. The data contain 45,000 to 55,000 clones, roughly 91% of them singletons. The sequenced sample was peripheral blood. The receptors were sampled from a human donor in a cohort sampled during active COVID-19.

This chain uses TRBV11-2 with TRBJ1-3; a weak D match, TRBD1 (5 bases). CDR3 size: 15 residues. The V gene lost 5 bases and the J gene lost 4 bases, with 15 bases spanning the gap. CDR1 SGHAT and CDR2 FQNNGV come from the germline V gene. CDR3 bases: TGTGCCAGCAGCGGACTAGGGGCACAGGGAAACACCATATATTTT. Residues: CASSGLGAQGNTIYF.

The chain couples TRBV4-1 to TRBJ2-7; D remains ambiguous. Trimming took off 1 base at V and 3 bases at J, with 7 bases between the two ends. Looked up from germline, CDR1 is MGHRA and CDR2 is YSYEKL. This CDR3 is built from 13 residues. The CDR3 region has the DNA TGCGCCAGCAGCCAAGTCGGCGGCTACGAGCAGTACTTC. This gives the protein CASSQVGGYEQYF.

The chain recombines TRBV9 with TRBJ1-5, with a tentative D call TRBD1 (6 bases). There are 13 residues in the CDR3. Trimming took 3 bases from V and 7 from J, leaving 11 bases between them. Germline CDR1 and CDR2: SGDLS and YYNGEE. The CDR3 coding sequence is TGTGCCAGCAGCGCAGGGACAAGCCAGCCCCAGCATTTT. It translates to CASSAGTSQPQHF.

The chain joins TRBV27 to TRBJ2-1, with D perhaps matching TRBD2 (6 bases). Germline CDR1 is MNHEY and CDR2 is SMNVEV (reference sequence). V lost 4 bases to trimming and J lost 4 bases, with 20 bases between them. This CDR3 has 17 amino acids. CDR3 loop: CASSSLGTGLYYNEQFF. Here the CDR3 DNA reads TGTGCCAGCAGTTCTTTGGGGACGGGACTCTATTACAATGAGCAGTTCTTC.

The CDR3 loop reads CAWSLTVLGTEAFF. CDR3 DNA: TGTGCCTGGAGTTTGACAGTATTGGGGACTGAAGCTTTCTTT. The J gene is TRBJ1-1, the V gene TRBV30; the D gene is possibly TRBD1 (5 bases). This CDR3 is 14 amino acids long. The germline V and J ends were trimmed by 2 bases and 5 bases, with 15 bases remaining between them. Looked up from germline, CDR1 is GTSNPN and CDR2 is SVGIG (reference sequence).

The V call is TRBV11-2, the J call TRBJ1-6; D is undetermined. The CDR3 covers 13 residues. V gave up 3 bases and J gave up 7 bases, with 7 bases separating them. In germline, CDR1 is SGHAT, CDR2 FQNNGV. This CDR3 reads CASSFNENSPLHF. The CDR3 nucleotides read TGTGCCAGCAGCTTTAATGAGAATTCACCCCTCCACTTT. Full variable domain (remainder filled in from reference TRBV11-2 and TRBJ1-6): EAGVAQSPRYKIIEKRQSVAFWCNPISGHATLYWYQQILGQGPKLLIQFQNNGVVDDSQLPKDRFSAERLKGVDSTLKIQPAKLEDSAVYLCASSFNENSPLHFGNGTRLTVT.

This chain connects TRBV28 to TRBJ1-5; D uncertain. V was clipped by 4 bases and J by 6 bases, with 13 bases between them. The CDR3 length is 14 residues. Germline CDR1 reads MDHEN; CDR2 reads SYDVKM. CDR3 protein: CASSYVGGFQPQHF. CDR3 DNA sequence: TGTGCCAGCAGTTACGTAGGAGGGTTTCAGCCCCAGCATTTT.

V is TRBV21-1 and J is TRBJ1-1. TRBV21-1 is termed a pseudogene. The CDR3 is 16 residues long. CDR3 bases: TGTGCCAGCAGCAAAGCTAGGGAGGGAGGGGACACTGAAGCTTTCTTT. Translating gives CASSKAREGGDTEAFF.

The V and J genes are TRBV5-8 and TRBJ2-7, with a possible D match to TRBD1 (5 bases). Germline CDR1 is SGHTS and CDR2 is YDEGEE. Trimming left V 1 base short and J 6 bases short, with 14 bases between. The CDR3 has 14 residues. In nucleotides, the CDR3 is TGTGCCAGCAGCTTGTTACAGGCCGCCTCCGAGCAGTACTTC. The encoded protein is CASSLLQAASEQYF.

To note about this clone: This same CDR3 is encoded by further DNA sequences in the sample. The rearrangement links TRBV11-2 to TRBJ2-1; 7 nucleotides agree with TRBD1. The germline gives CDR1 SGHAT, CDR2 FQNNGV. This CDR3 is 15 amino acids long. Germline trimming cut 1 base from V and 4 bases from J; bases unmatched to any gene: 4. The CDR3 bases are TGTGCCAGCAGCTTAGGGCCGGACAGGTACAATGAGCAGTTCTTC. Amino acid sequence: CASSLGPDRYNEQFF.

The V call is TRBV11-2, the J call TRBJ2-1; perhaps TRBD1 as D (5 bases). The V gene lost 3 bases and the J gene lost 6 bases, with 9 bases spanning the gap. The CDR3 is made up of 13 amino acids. Germline lookup yields CDR1 SGHAT and CDR2 FQNNGV. DNA for the CDR3: TGTGCCAGCAGCTTCAGGGCTAGCAATGAGCAGTTCTTC. Residues: CASSFRASNEQFF.

This clone was counted only a few times. The chain combines TRBV6-1 with TRBJ1-6, with 7 bases that match TRBD1. The length of the CDR3 is 15 residues. Germline V gene lookup returns CDR1 MNHNS and CDR2 SASEGT. J was trimmed by 5 bases and V by 3 bases; bases with no gene match: 4. The CDR3 is CASSEDRLNNSPLHF. The CDR3 coding sequence is TGTGCCAGCAGTGAGGACAGGCTGAATAATTCACCCCTCCACTTT.

The chain employs TRBV5-1 and TRBJ1-6; 7 positions agree with TRBD1. V lost 4 bases and J lost 8; bases outside the gene matches: 15. CDR1 is SGHRS and CDR2 is YFSETQ in the germline V gene. The CDR3 is 17 amino acids. CDR3 amino acids: CASSVNRGHGTYSPLHF. The CDR3 DNA reads TGCGCCAGCAGCGTGAACAGGGGACATGGGACTTATTCACCCCTCCACTTT.

The gene calls are TRBV7-3 and TRBJ1-1, with 9 bases identical to TRBD1. The CDR3 spans 17 residues. The junction had 13 bases not matched to a gene; V was cut back by 4 bases and J by 4 bases. Germline lookup yields CDR1 SGHTA and CDR2 FQGTGA. CDR3 in DNA: TGTGCCAGCAGCTCGATCGGGACAGGGCGTTTCGGCACTGAAGCTTTCTTT. Protein sequence: CASSSIGTGRFGTEAFF.

This clone showed up just once. The chain is built from TRBV28 and TRBJ2-2, with TRBD2 identical over 7 bases. The CDR3 totals 13 residues. The trim removed 6 bases at V and 5 bases at J, leaving 3 bases unmatched. In germline, CDR1 is MDHEN, CDR2 SYDVKM. The CDR3 DNA reads TGTGCCAGCAGCGGAGCGGGGACCGGGGAGCTGTTTTTT. Residues: CASSGAGTGELFF.

The V and J genes are TRBV5-1 and TRBJ2-7; 10 nucleotides align to TRBD1. V shed 0 bases and J 3 bases; nucleotides not matched to a gene: 3. CDR1 is SGHRS, CDR2 YFSETQ, per germline. There are 15 residues in the CDR3. CDR3 sequence reads: CASSLEDRGLYEQYF. The CDR3 DNA follows: TGCGCCAGCAGCTTGGAAGACAGGGGGCTCTACGAGCAGTACTTC.

The V gene is TRBV28, the J gene TRBJ2-4; 9 bases agree with TRBD1. Germline trimming cut 4 bases from V and 9 bases from J; bases unmatched to any gene: 7. CDR3 length: 14 amino acids. Germline V lookup: CDR1 MDHEN, CDR2 SYDVKM. CDR3 DNA sequence: TGTGCCAGCAGTTCAGGGGACAGGGAGGGCATTCAGTACTTC. Translated, it gives CASSSGDREGIQYF.

Comments on this clone: At the DNA level, this CDR3 is encoded by other sequences in the same sample as well. The gene calls are TRBV6-1 and TRBJ2-1; D may be TRBD2 (6 bases). This CDR3 is 15 amino acids long. Trimming shortened V by 3 bases and J by 7 bases, and 16 bases separated the two germline ends. Germline CDR1 MNHNS, CDR2 SASEGT. CDR3 in DNA: TGTGCCAGCAGTGAGGGGCTCCTAGCGAGGAATGAGCAGTTCTTC. Translating it yields CASSEGLLARNEQFF.

The chain uses TRBV2 and TRBJ2-3, with TRBD1 as a possible D gene (5 bases). The germline V and J ends were trimmed by 2 bases and 3 bases, with 12 bases remaining between them. The CDR3 is made up of 15 amino acids. Germline values: CDR1 SNHLY, CDR2 FYNNEI. DNA of the CDR3: TGTGCCAGCAGTGAATCAGGGATTAGGACAGATACGCAGTATTTT. Amino acids: CASSESGIRTDTQYF. The whole variable domain, filled in from reference TRBV2 and TRBJ2-3, reads EPEVTQTPSHQVTQMGQEVILRCVPISNHLYFYWYRQILGQKVEFLVSFYNNEISEKSEIFDDQFSVERPDGSNFTLKIRSTKLEDSAMYFCASSESGIRTDTQYFGPGTRLTVL.

The V gene is TRBV27, the J gene TRBJ1-1; no firm D call. The V gene lost 7 bases and the J gene lost 11 bases, with 20 bases spanning the gap. Germline CDR1 reads MNHEY; CDR2 reads SMNVEV (reference sequence). This CDR3 has 13 residues. CDR3 sequence (DNA): TGTGCCAGCAAACCAACCGGGGAAGTGCGGGCTTTCTTT. It is translated as CASKPTGEVRAFF.

The J gene is TRBJ2-1, the V gene TRBV11-3; 8 bases map to TRBD2. This CDR3 is 14 amino acids long. The V segment lost 1 base and the J segment 8 bases; nucleotides outside the gene matches: 4. CDR1 and CDR2 from the germline V gene are SGHNT and YENEEA. This CDR3 reads CASSLVAGGYEQFF. CDR3 nucleotides: TGTGCCAGCAGCTTAGTTGCGGGAGGCTATGAGCAGTTCTTC.

The chain employs TRBV5-4 and TRBJ2-7; D perhaps matches TRBD1 (5 bases). The V gene's germline CDR1 is SGHNT and CDR2 YYREEE (reference sequence). Trimming took off 4 bases at V and 2 bases at J, with 13 bases between the two ends. This CDR3 contains 14 residues. The CDR3 spells CASSLPGQPYEQYF. The DNA of the CDR3 is TGTGCCAGCAGCCTACCAGGGCAGCCCTACGAGCAGTACTTC.

The chain couples TRBV6-5 to TRBJ1-2; TRBD1 matches 12 bases. The length of the CDR3 is 15 residues. V shed 6 bases, J shed 8 bases, and the junction held 10 bases outside the gene matches. Germline CDR1 reads MNHEY; CDR2 reads SVGAGI. The CDR3: CASRNGGQGADGYTF. CDR3 coding DNA: TGTGCCAGCAGGAATGGGGGACAGGGGGCGGACGGCTACACCTTC.

The CDR3 reads CASSGGRGTYNEQFF. CDR3 coding DNA: TGTGCCAGCAGTGGCGGAAGGGGAACGTACAATGAGCAGTTCTTC. The rearrangement uses TRBV25-1 and TRBJ2-1, with D tentatively TRBD1 (5 bases). This CDR3 region has 15 residues. CDR1 is MGHDK, CDR2 SYGVNS, per germline. V dropped 4 bases and J dropped 4 bases, with 14 bases sitting between them. Looking up the rest from reference TRBV25-1 and TRBJ2-1 gives the full variable domain: EADIYQTPRYLVIGTGKKITLECSQTMGHDKMYWYQQDPGMELHLIHYSYGVNSTEKGDLSSESTVSRIRTEHFPLTLESARPSHTSQYLCASSGGRGTYNEQFFGPGTRLTVL.

This clone was seen a single time. The genes are TRBV19 and TRBJ2-5; tentative D call: TRBD2 (5 bases). CDR1 and CDR2 (germline): LNHDA, SQIVND (reference sequence). Trimming shortened V by 8 bases and J by 2 bases, and 15 bases separated the two germline ends. The CDR3 extends over 14 amino acids. In nucleotides, the CDR3 is TGTGCCAGTTCCCCTTGGTTAGCGCAAGAGACCCAGTACTTC. Amino acid sequence: CASSPWLAQETQYF.

The chain carries TRBV6-5 and TRBJ2-7; 8 positions match TRBD2. Germline values: CDR1 MNHEY, CDR2 SVGAGI. This CDR3 is built from 15 residues. Trimming cost V 11 bases and J 2 bases; bases outside gene matches: 14. The CDR3 protein is CASLVVAGYPYEQYF. In DNA, the CDR3 is TGTGCCTCCTTAGTGGTAGCGGGATACCCCTACGAGCAGTACTTC.

The chain joins TRBV18 to TRBJ1-5; D gene ambiguous. V was cut by 3 bases and J by 6 bases, with 15 bases left in between. Germline V lookup: CDR1 KGHSH, CDR2 LQKENI. This CDR3 has 15 amino acids. CDR3 DNA sequence: TGTGCCAGCTCACCCAGTGCCGCGGGAACTCAGCCCCAGCATTTT. Translating it yields CASSPSAAGTQPQHF.

The gene calls are TRBV24-1 and TRBJ2-1, with a tentative D call TRBD1 (5 bases). CDR3 size: 14 residues. Trimming took 3 bases from V and 5 from J, leaving 10 bases between them. Germline V gives CDR1 KGHDR, CDR2 SFDVKD. In DNA, the CDR3 is TGTGCCACCAGTGATCAGGGTATCGACAATGAGCAGTTCTTC. Amino acids: CATSDQGIDNEQFF.

The count of this clone is one. The junction departs from the called germline gene at one end, perhaps through a read error. The rearrangement joins TRBV15 to TRBJ1-2, with D unresolved. Germline V gene data show CDR1 as LNHNV and CDR2 as YYDKDF (reference sequence). CDR3 length: 14 amino acids. The CDR3: CATTRDGSGYGYTF. The DNA for the CDR3 is TGTGCCACCACCAGAGACGGCAGCGGCTATGGCTACACCTTC.